This TCR beta chain was captured in a study of cytomegalovirus exposure and HLA in healthy donors. General study results and limits: Earlier findings revealed that most TCR beta V segments proved productive either about 87% or about 30% of the time.

The study ran its PCR with 60 Vbeta and 13 Jbeta primers. The method was immunoSEQ multiplex PCR; TCRdb's version includes in-frame clones alone and lacks a portion of them. The sample contains about 200,000 clones, 75% to 90% of which appear only once. This CDR3 has 15 amino acids. The V segment lost 2 bases and the J segment 6 bases; nucleotides outside the gene matches: 7. Germline V gene data show CDR1 as SGHRS and CDR2 as YFSETQ. This clone has just one count. Its specificity is not known. The TCR was taken from a woman aged 25-40 years in good health and CMV-seronegative. This rearrangement joins TRBV5-1 to TRBJ2-4, with 8 nucleotides matching TRBD1. Sequencing used PBMCs. CDR3 protein: CASSLGQGGGNIQYF. Here the CDR3 DNA reads TGCGCCAGCAGCTTAGGACAGGGAGGTGGAAACATTCAGTACTTC.